This T cell receptor (beta chain) was identified during a study of blood T cell repertoires in COVID-19. Background on the study: COVID-19 samples collected from the United States, Italy and Spain covered acute and convalescent phases. The analysed material was cDNA or gDNA that came from T cells, B-cell-depleted T cells, or PBMCs.

This CDR3 comprises 13 residues. Germline V CDR1 and CDR2: SEHNR, FQNEAQ (reference sequence). V lost 7 bases and J lost 7; bases outside the gene matches: 10. The authors' processing: Amplification with reference gene primers provided the estimates of nucleated cell counts. Produced via immunoSEQ multiplex PCR; TCRdb's table is partial and in-frame only. V, J and clone size are those of that table, while D and trimming were read from the DNA. Of 190,000 or so clones listed, approximately 87% were seen once; the top ten hold 2% to 3%. This chain connects TRBV7-9 to TRBJ2-7; 7 bases agree with TRBD1. This TCR was sampled from a man aged 40-50 years with active or convalescent COVID-19. Material for sequencing was peripheral blood. CDR3 DNA: TGTGCCAGCAACAAAGGGCAGGGACAGGAGCAGTACTTC. This encodes CASNKGQGQEQYF.